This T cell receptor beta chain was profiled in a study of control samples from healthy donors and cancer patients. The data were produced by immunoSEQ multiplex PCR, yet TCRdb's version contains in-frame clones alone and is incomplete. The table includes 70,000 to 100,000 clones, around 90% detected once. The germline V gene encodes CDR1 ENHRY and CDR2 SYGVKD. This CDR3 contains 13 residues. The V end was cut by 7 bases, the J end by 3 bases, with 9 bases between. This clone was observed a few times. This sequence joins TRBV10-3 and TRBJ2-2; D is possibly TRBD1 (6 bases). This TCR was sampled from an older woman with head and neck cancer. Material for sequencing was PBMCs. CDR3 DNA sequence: TGTGCCATCACGGACAGAGACACCGGGGAGCTGTTTTTT. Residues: CAITDRDTGELFF.